The T cell receptor beta chain described here comes from a study of T cells in Graves' hyperthyroidism and ophthalmopathy. General study results and limits: Peripheral blood also featured most of the thyroid clonotypes expanded above 0.001. The authors' 13 V-J model separated ophthalmopathy from stable hyperthyroidism.

Germline V gene lookup returns CDR1 SEHNR and CDR2 FQNEAQ (reference sequence). The CDR3 totals 14 residues. V was clipped by 1 base and J by 8 bases, with 12 bases between them. What was amplified from RNA transcripts were TCR beta CDR3 regions. First-round RT-PCR targeting the TCR CDR3 was performed with the HTBI primer set. TCRdb reprocessed the multiplex PCR reads via MiXCR and lists one record per CDR3 protein. The sample shows 700,000 or so distinct CDR3 sequences, roughly 15% of them seen only once. This clonotype occurred many times. Antigen specificity is unknown. The PBMCs were taken from approximately 9.7 ml of fresh peripheral blood.

This TCR was sampled from a man aged 18 to 35 with Graves' hyperthyroidism. This rearrangement joins TRBV7-9 to TRBJ2-1; possible D gene TRBD2, 5 bases. The source material was blood. The CDR3 region is CASSLGVEEDEQFF. CDR3 bases: TGTGCCAGCAGCTTAGGTGTGGAGGAGGATGAGCAGTTCTTC.